This T cell receptor beta chain was documented in a study of T cell changes during pregnancy in multiple sclerosis. Clones were sequenced by immunoSEQ multiplex PCR, and TCRdb holds only the in-frame ones, with some missing. Altogether some 110,000 clones are present, roughly nine tenths being singletons, with the ten largest covering about 1.5%. The specimen was peripheral blood, collected in the third trimester of pregnancy. The sequence derives from a female donor with multiple sclerosis, enrolled in a pregnancy study.

The chain's CDR3 is CASSQDPGGRQFF. CDR3 DNA sequence: TGTGCCAGCAGCCAAGATCCCGGGGGACGACAGTTCTTC. The chain uses TRBV14 and TRBJ2-1, with D maybe TRBD2 (6 bases). This CDR3 spans 13 amino acids. The germline V gene has CDR1 SGHDN and CDR2 FVKESK. V lost 0 bases, J lost 13 bases, and 13 bases lay in between.